A single sample is the source of the 10 T cell receptor beta chains below, sequenced in a study of PD-L1 blockade in urothelial cancer. Time point denoted: peripheral blood 6 weeks after treatment start. Measured with immunoSEQ multiplex PCR; TCRdb has only the in-frame clones, and not every one. The sample includes about 40,000 clones, 75% to 90% of them seen just once. The sequenced sample was PBMCs, obtained around atezolizumab (anti-PD-L1) treatment. The receptors here all came from a man aged 60-69 years with urothelial cancer.

J is TRBJ2-7 and V is TRBV19; 9 bases are a match to TRBD2. The germline gives CDR1 LNHDA, CDR2 SQIVND (reference sequence). J lost 3 bases, V lost 5 bases, and 8 bases had no gene match. The CDR3 covers 15 residues. Written as DNA, the CDR3 is TGTGCCAGTAGTGCCCTATCTAGCGGGATCTACGAGCAGTACTTC. This gives the protein CASSALSSGIYEQYF.

The rearrangement uses TRBV6-1 and TRBJ2-1, with 8 nucleotides matching TRBD1. CDR3 length equals 15 residues. V lost 9 bases, J lost 4 bases, and 11 bases stayed unmatched. In germline, CDR1 is MNHNS, CDR2 SASEGT. Here the CDR3 DNA reads TGTGCCAGTCGTTCGGACAGGGCGCAATACAATGAGCAGTTCTTC. Amino acids: CASRSDRAQYNEQFF.

The chain uses TRBV6-1 and TRBJ1-2; D remains unclear. This CDR3 is 15 amino acids long. With 1 base removed from V and 3 bases from J, the gap between germline ends came to 12 bases. The germline V gene encodes CDR1 MNHNS and CDR2 SASEGT. DNA for the CDR3: TGTGCCAGCAGTGAAGTGGTCGGGAGATACTATGGCTACACCTTC. Residues: CASSEVVGRYYGYTF.

The chain couples TRBV11-2 to TRBJ2-7, with 8 bases aligning to TRBD2. The length of the CDR3 is 15 residues. The J segment lost 0 bases and the V segment lost 5 bases, leaving 6 bases of the junction unmatched. The germline gives CDR1 SGHAT, CDR2 FQNNGV. CDR3 nucleotide sequence: TGTGCCAGCAGCCACGGACTAGCTAGCTCCTACGAGCAGTACTTC. This sequence encodes CASSHGLASSYEQYF.

The chain combines TRBV4-3 with TRBJ2-5, with D unresolved. This CDR3 is 13 amino acids long. Germline lookup yields CDR1 LGHNA and CDR2 YSLEER. The V and J ends lost 0 bases and 5 bases respectively, with 7 bases between them. The CDR3 nucleotides read TGCGCCAGCAGCCAAGAGGGCTGGGAGACCCAGTACTTC. Its protein is CASSQEGWETQYF.

The chain couples TRBV2 to TRBJ1-5, with 8 bases aligning to TRBD1. CDR1 SNHLY and CDR2 FYNNEI come from the germline V gene. The V and J ends lost 7 bases and 2 bases, in that order; junction bases with no gene match: 4. CDR3 length equals 14 residues. Written as DNA, the CDR3 is TGTGCCAGCAATCTACAGGGGGGCAATCAGCCCCAGCATTTT. Translated, it gives CASNLQGGNQPQHF. Full variable domain (rest looked up from reference TRBV2 and TRBJ1-5): EPEVTQTPSHQVTQMGQEVILRCVPISNHLYFYWYRQILGQKVEFLVSFYNNEISEKSEIFDDQFSVERPDGSNFTLKIRSTKLEDSAMYFCASNLQGGNQPQHFGDGTRLSIL.

The chain employs TRBV30 and TRBJ2-7; TRBD2 is a possible D gene (6 bases). The CDR3 contains 12 residues. The V end lost 5 bases, the J end lost 3 bases, and 11 bases lay between the germline ends. Germline V lookup: CDR1 GTSNPN, CDR2 SVGIG (reference sequence). As DNA, the CDR3 is TGTGCCTGGGGGGGACTGAGCTACGAGCAGTACTTC. It translates to CAWGGLSYEQYF.

This chain links TRBV7-2 with TRBJ1-2; 7 bases align to TRBD1. With V trimmed by 5 bases and J by 3 bases, 9 bases remained unmatched. Germline CDR1 reads SGHTA; CDR2 reads FQGNSA. The CDR3 spans 15 residues. The CDR3 is CASSTPPDRDYGYTF. Written as DNA, the CDR3 is TGTGCCAGCAGCACTCCACCCGACAGGGACTATGGCTACACCTTC.

The chain recombines TRBV6-1 with TRBJ2-2; 7 positions agree with TRBD2. Germline loops: CDR1 MNHNS, CDR2 SASEGT. The V and J ends lost 2 bases and 5 bases, in that order; junction bases with no gene match: 5. The CDR3 covers 15 residues. This CDR3 is CASSERGSNTGELFF. The CDR3 region has the DNA TGTGCCAGCAGTGAACGCGGGAGTAATACCGGGGAGCTGTTTTTT.

The CDR3 region has the DNA TGTGCCAGTAGTACCGTTAGGACAGACACTGAAGCTTTCTTT. Residues: CASSTVRTDTEAFF. The V call is TRBV19, the J call TRBJ1-1; maybe TRBD1 (6 bases). Trimming cost V 4 bases and J 3 bases, with 12 bases left between them. Germline CDR1 is LNHDA and CDR2 is SQIVND (reference sequence). The CDR3 has 14 residues.